This T cell receptor (beta chain) was captured in a study of blood T cell repertoires in COVID-19 (dated by TCRdb to about 2020). Study-level background: Collaborator samples came from the United States, Italy and Spain and covered acute and convalescent phases of COVID-19. The prospective study material was composed of cDNA or gDNA derived from T cells, B-cell-depleted T cells, or PBMCs. The dataset comprised deeply sampled blood TCRbeta repertoires from subjects exposed to, actively infected with, or recovered from COVID-19. The repertoires were made available in a free public database intended to serve as a resource for research on the immune response to SARS-CoV-2. The samples were drawn from two sources: the first 160 participants of the ongoing ImmuneRACE study, and 1,200 or so subjects contributed by 6 global collaborators. Nearly every sample came with metadata listing a de-identified subject ID, COVID-19 status, age in years and sex. Where available, HLA class I and class II types were obtained from metadata supplied by the sample provider rather than from assay-based typing. Results the study describes overall, beyond this receptor: The quantity of clinical and demographic metadata differed by source and by participant and was supplied without curation.

Participants in the prospective study were aged roughly 18 to 100 years, lived in some 24 United States geographic areas, and enrolled through a virtual design. In the prospective study, participants were assigned to cohorts based on the clinical history participants reported in a screening survey and a study questionnaire. Recovered participants in ImmuneRACE Cohort 3 were defined by two consecutive negative NP/OP PCR tests, clearance by a healthcare professional, or resolution of symptoms. Each participant in the prospective study had whole blood, serum and a nasopharyngeal or oropharyngeal swab collected by mobile phlebotomists. Prospective study participants could optionally give additional blood draws and questionnaires over an approximately 2-month period. Before DNA extraction, blood samples from the prospective study were shipped at room temperature or frozen. TCRbeta CDR3 regions were amplified from genomic DNA using the immunoSEQ Assay, a bias-controlled multiplex PCR. In the authors' own workflow: Within the assay, amplification of reference gene primers was used to estimate how many nucleated cells each sample contained. Sequence reads were collapsed and filtered to measure the absolute abundance of every unique TCRbeta CDR3 rearrangement. For each sample, productive Simpson clonality was calculated by taking the square root of Simpson's diversity index across productive rearrangements. In TCRdb, the immuneACCESS table is reduced to in-frame sequences with V and J assigned. These tables do not hold every clone; where another copy was compared, an unresolved V gene accounts for under half, and the others remain unexplained. The DNA gave D and trimming, while V, J and clone size come from that table. The sample records about 380,000 clones, 87% of which are singletons. The ten most abundant clones make up 1% to 1.5% of the sample.

On this clone itself: What antigen it recognizes has not been identified. No much larger clone exists at a distance of one base, and base qualities are not known.

The CDR3 starts with the cysteine, ends with the phenylalanine, and has 14 residues. Here the CDR3 DNA is all that survives: 42 bases in frame from base 1. V is clipped by 4 bases and J by 4 bases, and the sequence between their germline boundaries is 13 bases long. In the germline V gene, CDR1 corresponds to LGHNA and CDR2 to YSLEER. In this chain, TRBV4-3 is recombined with TRBJ1-2, with TRBD1 perhaps the D gene, on 6 matching bases. The material sequenced was PBMCs or T cells enriched from blood (not recorded which). The clonotype originates from a man aged 25 to 40 who had recovered from COVID-19. The DNA sequence reads TGCGCCAGCAGCCCCCAGAGGGGGAGCTATGGCTACACCTTC. It translates to CASSPQRGSYGYTF.